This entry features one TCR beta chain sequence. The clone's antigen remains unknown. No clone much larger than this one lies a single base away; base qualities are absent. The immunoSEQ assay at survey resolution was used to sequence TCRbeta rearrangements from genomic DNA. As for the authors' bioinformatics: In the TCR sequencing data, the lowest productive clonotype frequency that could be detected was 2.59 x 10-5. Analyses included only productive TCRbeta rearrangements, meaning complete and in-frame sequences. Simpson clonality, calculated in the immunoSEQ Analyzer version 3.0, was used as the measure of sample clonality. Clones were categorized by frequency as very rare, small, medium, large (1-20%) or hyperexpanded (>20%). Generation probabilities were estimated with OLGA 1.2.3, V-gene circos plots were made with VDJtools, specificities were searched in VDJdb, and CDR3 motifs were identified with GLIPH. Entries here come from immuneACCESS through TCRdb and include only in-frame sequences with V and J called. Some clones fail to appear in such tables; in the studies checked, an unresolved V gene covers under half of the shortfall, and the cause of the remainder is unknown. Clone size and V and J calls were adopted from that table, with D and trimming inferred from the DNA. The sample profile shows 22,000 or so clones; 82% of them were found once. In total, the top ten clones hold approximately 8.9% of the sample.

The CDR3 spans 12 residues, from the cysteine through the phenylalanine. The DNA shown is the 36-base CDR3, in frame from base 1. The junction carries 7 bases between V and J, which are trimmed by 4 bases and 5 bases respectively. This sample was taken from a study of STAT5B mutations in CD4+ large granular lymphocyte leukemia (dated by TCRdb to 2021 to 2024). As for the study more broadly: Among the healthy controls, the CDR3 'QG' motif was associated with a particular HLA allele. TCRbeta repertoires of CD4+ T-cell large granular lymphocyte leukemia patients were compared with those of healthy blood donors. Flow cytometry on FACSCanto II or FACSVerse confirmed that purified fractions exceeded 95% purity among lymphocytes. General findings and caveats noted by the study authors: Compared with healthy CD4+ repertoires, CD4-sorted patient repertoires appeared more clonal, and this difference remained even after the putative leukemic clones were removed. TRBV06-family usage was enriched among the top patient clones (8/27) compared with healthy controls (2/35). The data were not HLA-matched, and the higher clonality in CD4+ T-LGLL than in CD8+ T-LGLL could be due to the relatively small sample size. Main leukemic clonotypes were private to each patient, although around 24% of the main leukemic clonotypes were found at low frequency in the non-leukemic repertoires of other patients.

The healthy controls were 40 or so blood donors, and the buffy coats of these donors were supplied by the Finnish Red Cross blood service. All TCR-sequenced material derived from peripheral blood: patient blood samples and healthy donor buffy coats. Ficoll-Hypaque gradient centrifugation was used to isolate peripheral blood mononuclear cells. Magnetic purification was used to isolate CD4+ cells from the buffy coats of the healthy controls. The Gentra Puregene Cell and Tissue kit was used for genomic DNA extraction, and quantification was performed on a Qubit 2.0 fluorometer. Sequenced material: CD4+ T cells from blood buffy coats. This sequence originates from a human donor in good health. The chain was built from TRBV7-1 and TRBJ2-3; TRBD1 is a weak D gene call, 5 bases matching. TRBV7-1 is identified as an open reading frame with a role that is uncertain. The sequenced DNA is TGTGCCAGCAGCTTGCAGGGAGATACGCAGTATTTT. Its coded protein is CASSLQGDTQYF.